The 25 T cell receptor beta chains below come from one sample, sequenced in a study of blood T cell repertoires in COVID-19 (dated by TCRdb to 2019 to 2021). The library was generated by the immunoSEQ multiplex PCR assay. This immuneACCESS table, as held by TCRdb, lists in-frame sequences with V and J called but not all clones. Of the missing ones, under half trace to an unresolved V gene in checked studies; the others have no known cause. The sample table lists over 250,000 clones, roughly 88% of them with a count of one. The ten largest clones add up to roughly 0.8% of the sample. Sequencing input: peripheral blood. The receptors derive from a woman aged 25-40 years with acute or convalescent COVID-19.

J is TRBJ1-4 and V is TRBV11-2; 10 nucleotides agree with TRBD1. This CDR3 is built from 15 residues. The germline V gene encodes CDR1 SGHAT and CDR2 FQNNGV. V was pared by 5 bases and J by 5 bases, with 5 bases of the junction left unmatched. CDR3 amino acids: CASSPRTGGNEKLFF. The CDR3 DNA follows: TGTGCCAGCAGCCCCCGGACAGGGGGAAATGAAAAACTGTTTTTT.

Of note for this clone: Other DNA variants within this sample encode the same CDR3. The chain carries TRBV9 and TRBJ1-1; D perhaps matches TRBD1 (5 bases). Germline lookup yields CDR1 SGDLS and CDR2 YYNGEE. V gave up 2 bases and J gave up 0 bases, with 8 bases separating them. The CDR3 length is 14 residues. CDR3 loop: CASSVGGVNTEAFF. DNA of the CDR3: TGTGCCAGCAGCGTCGGAGGGGTGAACACTGAAGCTTTCTTT.

The CDR3 reads CASSLGLAGHTDTQYF. The DNA for the CDR3 is TGTGCCAGCAGCTTAGGGCTAGCGGGCCACACAGATACGCAGTATTTT. The V call is TRBV7-2, the J call TRBJ2-3; 8 bases line up with TRBD2. The V and J ends lost 1 base and 2 bases, in that order; junction bases with no gene match: 5. The germline gives CDR1 SGHTA, CDR2 FQGNSA. This CDR3 spans 16 amino acids.

The chain employs TRBV19 and TRBJ2-7; 14 bases agree with TRBD2. V trimming: 5 bases; J trimming: 9 bases; junction bases outside the gene matches: 12. The CDR3 totals 16 residues. Germline V gene lookup returns CDR1 LNHDA and CDR2 SQIVND (reference sequence). CDR3 nucleotide sequence: TGTGCCAGTAGTGTCCAGACTAGCGGGAGGGCCGTTCGGCAGTACTTC. It translates to CASSVQTSGRAVRQYF.

V usage is TRBV21-1 and J usage is TRBJ2-5; the table names TRBD2, a call not compared with the DNA. TRBV21-1 is given as a pseudogene. CDR3 length: 19 residues. The CDR3 nucleotides are TGTGCCAGCAGCTTCCTCAGGACTAGCGAGTTCCCAGGTCAAGAGACCCAGTACTTC. Its translation: CASSFLRTSEFPGQETQYF.

This chain links TRBV19 with TRBJ1-1; 9 positions match TRBD1. CDR1 and CDR2 from the germline V gene are LNHDA and SQIVND (reference sequence). The V and J ends lost 5 bases and 4 bases, in that order; junction bases with no gene match: 2. The CDR3 contains 13 residues. The CDR3 bases are TGTGCCAGTAGTCCGACAGGGGGCACTGAAGCTTTCTTT. Amino acids: CASSPTGGTEAFF.

The V gene is TRBV9, the J gene TRBJ1-2; the match to TRBD1 covers 8 bases. With 0 bases clipped from V and 2 bases from J, the junction kept 6 bases outside the gene matches. CDR3 length: 16 amino acids. The germline V gene has CDR1 SGDLS and CDR2 YYNGEE. The CDR3 DNA reads as TGTGCCAGCAGCGTAGCCCCGACAGGGGTGAACTATGGCTACACCTTC. Translation: CASSVAPTGVNYGYTF.

This clone was seen a single time. J is TRBJ2-5 and V is TRBV15; no clear D. Trimming took off 4 bases at V and 3 bases at J, with 9 bases between the two ends. CDR1 is LNHNV and CDR2 is YYDKDF in the germline V gene (reference sequence). There are 13 residues in the CDR3. The CDR3, as DNA: TGTGCCACCAGCACCCTGGCCGAAGAGACCCAGTACTTC. Its protein is CATSTLAEETQYF.

V usage is TRBV7-9 and J usage is TRBJ2-7; D remains unclear. This CDR3 spans 14 amino acids. Trimming removed 2 bases from V and 0 bases from J, with 8 bases in between. The germline CDR1 and CDR2 sequences are SEHNR and FQNEAQ (reference sequence). CDR3 loop: CASSLSVASYEQYF. In DNA, the CDR3 is TGTGCCAGCAGCTTAAGCGTCGCCTCCTACGAGCAGTACTTC.

The CDR3 nucleotides read TGTGCCTGGAGTGTAGGAGGGTCGGATACGCAGTATTTT. It encodes CAWSVGGSDTQYF. The genes are TRBV30 and TRBJ2-3, with a possible D match to TRBD2 (6 bases). This CDR3 is 13 amino acids long. V gave up 0 bases and J gave up 6 bases, with 10 bases separating them. Germline values: CDR1 GTSNPN, CDR2 SVGIG (reference sequence).

V gene TRBV7-2 combines with J gene TRBJ2-1, with 12 bases identical to TRBD2. The CDR3 spans 18 residues. Germline V gives CDR1 SGHTA, CDR2 FQGNSA. Germline trimming cut 5 bases from V and 4 bases from J; bases unmatched to any gene: 12. CDR3 amino acids: CASSKSGTSGLDYNEQFF. In DNA, the CDR3 is TGTGCCAGCAGCAAATCCGGGACTAGCGGGTTAGATTACAATGAGCAGTTCTTC.

This sequence joins TRBV4-3 and TRBJ2-7; 10 nucleotides match TRBD2. The V and J ends lost 1 base and 9 bases, in that order; junction bases with no gene match: 12. The CDR3 is made up of 16 amino acids. Germline V CDR1 and CDR2: LGHNA, YSLEER. CDR3 nucleotide sequence: TGCGCCAGCAGCCAAGGGGCTAGCGGGAGCCTTGGCGGGCAGTACTTC. Its protein product is CASSQGASGSLGGQYF.

The rearrangement links TRBV5-6 to TRBJ1-1; D is uncertain. V lost 0 bases and J lost 9, with 9 bases in between. This CDR3 has 12 residues. Germline V lookup: CDR1 SGHDT, CDR2 YYEEEE. CDR3 DNA sequence: TGTGCCAGCAGCTTGGCCGGGAACAAAGCTTTCTTT. Encoded protein: CASSLAGNKAFF.

The chain employs TRBV9 and TRBJ2-4; 7 bases fit TRBD2. The germline V gene has CDR1 SGDLS and CDR2 YYNGEE. With V trimmed by 3 bases and J by 3 bases, 6 bases remained unmatched. There are 15 residues in the CDR3. This chain's CDR3 is CASSDGSSGKNIQYF. For the CDR3, the DNA is TGTGCCAGCAGCGATGGTTCTAGCGGCAAAAACATTCAGTACTTC.

The V gene is TRBV19, the J gene TRBJ1-1, with 7 positions matching TRBD1. Germline V gene sequence: CDR1 LNHDA, CDR2 SQIVND (reference sequence). The CDR3 has 15 residues. V gave up 5 bases and J gave up 1 base; unmatched junction bases: 7. The CDR3 DNA is TGTGCCAGTAGTCCACGGGACAGACCGAACACTGAAGCTTTCTTT. Translation: CASSPRDRPNTEAFF.

The V and J genes are TRBV1 and TRBJ2-2; the table's D gene call, TRBD2, was not cross checked with the DNA. TRBV1 is recorded as a pseudogene. The CDR3 extends over 16 amino acids. The CDR3 nucleotides are TGCACCAGCAGCCAACCCTGGCCGGGTGGAACCGGGGAGCTGTTTTTT. Translating it yields CTSSQPWPGGTGELFF.

This clone was counted a few times. The chain links TRBV5-3 to TRBJ1-1; D is possibly TRBD1 (6 bases). TRBV5-3 is annotated as an ORF whose role is uncertain. The CDR3 loop spans 15 amino acids. With 0 bases removed from V and 3 bases from J, the gap between germline ends came to 12 bases. CDR3 protein: CARSLGDRCDTEAFF. The CDR3 DNA reads TGTGCCAGAAGCTTGGGTGACAGGTGTGACACTGAAGCTTTCTTT.

In DNA form, the CDR3 reads TGTGCCAGCAGTTTTATAGAGTTCCGTACAGATACGCAGTATTTT. Amino acids: CASSFIEFRTDTQYF. The chain carries TRBV28 and TRBJ2-3; D is uncertain. The V end lost 3 bases, the J end lost 3 bases, and 13 bases lay between the germline ends. The V gene's germline CDR1 is MDHEN and CDR2 SYDVKM. This CDR3 region has 15 residues.

The CDR3 spells CASRPGGREGFYEQYF. Here the CDR3 DNA reads TGTGCCAGCAGACCCGGCGGGCGGGAGGGCTTTTACGAGCAGTACTTC. V and J are TRBV2 and TRBJ2-7; TRBD2 matches 9 bases. The germline CDR1 and CDR2 sequences are SNHLY and FYNNEI. Unmatched junction bases numbered 13, after V lost 6 bases and J lost 4 bases. This CDR3 spans 16 amino acids.

This clone has a single count. V gene TRBV9 combines with J gene TRBJ1-5, with D perhaps TRBD1 (6 bases). This CDR3 spans 15 amino acids. The V end was cut by 3 bases, the J end by 1 base, with 11 bases between. Per the germline V gene, CDR1 is SGDLS and CDR2 is YYNGEE. The CDR3 sequence: CASSGAGQSNQPQHF. The CDR3 DNA reads as TGTGCCAGCAGCGGAGCGGGACAAAGCAATCAGCCCCAGCATTTT.

V gene TRBV12-2 combines with J gene TRBJ2-7; the DNA was not compared with TRBD1, the D call given in the table. TRBV12-2 is labeled a pseudogene. CDR3 length: 15 residues. The CDR3 DNA sequence: TGTGCAAGTCGCTTAAGGGCAGGGGGCTCCTACGAGCAGTACTTC. Its translation: CASRLRAGGSYEQYF.

The rearrangement uses TRBV4-3 and TRBJ1-2, with D possibly matching TRBD1 (6 bases). Germline V CDR1 and CDR2: LGHNA, YSLEER. Trimming cost V 4 bases and J 2 bases, with 20 bases left between them. The CDR3 has 17 amino acids. The CDR3, as DNA: TGCGCCAGCAGCCTTTGGGCAGGGGACGGGGTCAACTATGGCTACACCTTC. This codes for CASSLWAGDGVNYGYTF.

The J gene is TRBJ2-1, the V gene TRBV19; 10 nucleotides align to TRBD2. This CDR3 has 16 amino acids. Germline trimming cut 4 bases from V and 2 bases from J; bases unmatched to any gene: 5. Germline CDR1 and CDR2: LNHDA and SQIVND (reference sequence). The CDR3 DNA follows: TGTGCCAGTAGTAAAGGACTAGCGGAAACCTACAATGAGCAGTTCTTC. It specifies CASSKGLAETYNEQFF.

This chain uses TRBV24-1 with TRBJ2-2; no clear D gene. The germline CDR1 and CDR2 sequences are KGHDR and SFDVKD. This CDR3 has 14 amino acids. The V end lost 3 bases, the J end lost 1 base, and 5 bases lay between the germline ends. The CDR3 bases are TGTGCCACCAGTGATGTCGGGAACACCGGGGAGCTGTTTTTT. It codes for CATSDVGNTGELFF.

V is TRBV9 and J is TRBJ2-5; 8 bases align to TRBD2. Germline CDR1 reads SGDLS; CDR2 reads YYNGEE. Trimming at V came to 6 bases and at J to 1 base, leaving 8 bases not matched to a gene. The CDR3 has 15 residues. The CDR3 loop is CASTPHSGVQETQYF. CDR3 bases: TGTGCCAGCACCCCGCATAGCGGGGTCCAAGAGACCCAGTACTTC.